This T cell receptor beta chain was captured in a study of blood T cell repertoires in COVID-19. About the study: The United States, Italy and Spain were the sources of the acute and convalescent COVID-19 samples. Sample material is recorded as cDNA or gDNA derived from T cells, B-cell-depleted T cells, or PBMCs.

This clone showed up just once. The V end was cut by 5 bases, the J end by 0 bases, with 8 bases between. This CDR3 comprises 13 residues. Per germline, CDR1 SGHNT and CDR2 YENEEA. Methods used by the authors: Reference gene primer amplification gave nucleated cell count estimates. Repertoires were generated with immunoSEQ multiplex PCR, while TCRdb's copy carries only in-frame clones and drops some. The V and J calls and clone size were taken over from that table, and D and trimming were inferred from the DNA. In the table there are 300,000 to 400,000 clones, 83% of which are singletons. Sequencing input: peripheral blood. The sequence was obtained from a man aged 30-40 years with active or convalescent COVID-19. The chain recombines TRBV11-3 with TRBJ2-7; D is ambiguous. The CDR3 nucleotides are TGTGCCAGCAGCCCCGAGTCCTCCTACGAGCAGTACTTC. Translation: CASSPESSYEQYF.